Sequencing of this TCR beta chain was carried out in a study of identical twins. Unmatched junction bases numbered 7, after V lost 2 bases and J lost 4 bases. CDR3 size: 16 residues. Germline values: CDR1 MNHEY, CDR2 SVGAGI. Through template switching, a universal primer site was introduced, and the cDNA contained unique molecular identifiers. MiXCR, run by TCRdb on the 5' RACE reads, gives a single entry per CDR3 protein. The sample includes 1,800,000 or so distinct CDR3 sequences, less than 40% seen only once; the top ten take about 0.25%. This clonotype was found a few times. The sequenced sample consisted of cord blood. The J gene is TRBJ2-1, the V gene TRBV6-5; TRBD2 aligns across 8 bases. The clonotype was recovered from a newborn girl in good health. The CDR3 reads CASSYDPSGSYNEQFF. DNA for the CDR3: TGTGCCAGCAGTTACGATCCTAGCGGGTCTTACAATGAGCAGTTCTTC.